The next 26 T cell receptor beta chains were all read from a single sample in a study of T cells in Graves' hyperthyroidism and ophthalmopathy. Amplification yielded TCR beta CDR3 regions, with RNA transcripts as the source. The primer set for the first-round RT-PCR of the TCR CDR3 was HTBI. TCRdb fed the multiplex PCR reads into MiXCR, producing one record per CDR3 protein. The sample shows some 560,000 distinct CDR3 sequences, 12% to 15% of them seen only once. The sequenced sample consisted of blood. The receptors here all came from a woman between 35 and 50 years old with Graves' hyperthyroidism.

This clonotype was seen many times. This sequence joins TRBV5-5 and TRBJ2-5; D is undetermined. The CDR3 has 14 amino acids. Trimming cost V 0 bases and J 3 bases, with 9 bases left between them. Per germline, CDR1 SGHKS and CDR2 YYEKEE (reference sequence). DNA for the CDR3: TGTGCCAGCAGCTTGGGAAAGCCCAAAGAGACCCAGTACTTC. Its translation is CASSLGKPKETQYF.

Ten or more counts support this clonotype. V and J are TRBV20-1 and TRBJ2-1; 14 positions agree with TRBD2. Trimming cost V 6 bases and J 9 bases; bases outside gene matches: 10. The CDR3 runs 15 residues. Germline V CDR1 and CDR2: DFQATT, SNEGSKA (reference sequence). CDR3 loop: CSADGGTSGSAEQFF. CDR3 in DNA: TGCAGTGCGGACGGGGGGACTAGCGGGAGCGCTGAGCAGTTCTTC.

This clonotype was counted only a few times. V usage is TRBV29-1 and J usage is TRBJ2-1; TRBD1 matches 7 bases. CDR3 length: 16 residues. Germline loops: CDR1 SQVTM, CDR2 ANQGSEA. Losses at the gene ends were 3 bases for V and 2 bases for J; bases not matched to a gene: 10. Written as DNA, the CDR3 is TGCAGCGTTGATGTTGGTAGGGACAGACCCTACAATGAGCAGTTCTTC. It specifies CSVDVGRDRPYNEQFF.

This clonotype was observed many times. The V call is TRBV24-1, the J call TRBJ2-1; 8 bases agree with TRBD2. The CDR3 sequence is 14 residues long. Germline CDR1 is KGHDR and CDR2 is SFDVKD. Trimming at V came to 7 bases and at J to 6 bases, leaving 7 bases not matched to a gene. CDR3 DNA sequence: TGTGCCACCAGGGACAGCGGGAGCCGCAATGAGCAGTTCTTC. Protein sequence: CATRDSGSRNEQFF.

This clonotype came up many times. The rearrangement joins TRBV28 to TRBJ2-1; TRBD2 agrees at 8 bases. J gave up 6 bases and V 8 bases, and 12 bases lay outside the gene matches. Germline V gene data show CDR1 as MDHEN and CDR2 as SYDVKM. CDR3 length: 15 residues. CDR3: CASREGGRIFNEQFF. In DNA, the CDR3 is TGTGCCAGCCGAGAGGGCGGGAGGATTTTCAATGAGCAGTTCTTC.

This clonotype was seen many times. This chain connects TRBV3-1 to TRBJ2-7; weak D call: TRBD2 (5 bases). V was shortened by 1 base and J by 6 bases, with 16 bases between the two germline ends. In germline, CDR1 is LGHDT, CDR2 YNNKEL (reference sequence). CDR3 length equals 15 residues. The CDR3 nucleotides read TGTGCCAGCAGCCAAGCCTGGCAAGGGAGAAGCGAGCAGTACTTC. This translates into CASSQAWQGRSEQYF.

This clonotype was seen many times. This chain connects TRBV11-2 to TRBJ2-3, with 9 positions matching TRBD2. J lost 3 bases, V lost 8 bases, and 9 bases had no gene match. Germline CDR1 SGHAT, CDR2 FQNNGV. This CDR3 has 15 residues. The CDR3 nucleotides are TGTGCCAGCCAACGGGCGGGAGGGCCAACAGATACGCAGTATTTT. Amino acid sequence: CASQRAGGPTDTQYF.

In DNA form, the CDR3 reads TGTGCCAGCAGTTATTCCCCCAGAGTGGTAGCGGGGGACGGGGATACGCAGTATTTT. Its protein is CASSYSPRVVAGDGDTQYF. The chain has TRBV6-5 and TRBJ2-3; 9 bases map to TRBD2. The germline V gene has CDR1 MNHEY and CDR2 SVGAGI. The junction had 19 bases not matched to a gene; V was cut back by 3 bases and J by 6 bases. The CDR3 totals 19 residues.

This clonotype was seen only a few times. The rearrangement uses TRBV20-1 and TRBJ2-1, with D possibly called TRBD1 or TRBD2 (7 bases each). The CDR3 sequence is 14 residues long. V was trimmed by 3 bases and J by 3 bases, leaving 12 bases between them. Germline assignment: CDR1 DFQATT and CDR2 SNEGSKA (reference sequence). The CDR3: CSASSRGGYNEQFF. The CDR3 region has the DNA TGCAGTGCTAGCAGCAGGGGGGGCTACAATGAGCAGTTCTTC.

Regarding this clonotype: Just one base apart from a much larger clone, this may be a read error. CDR3 in amino acids: CSVDGSAVGEQYF. CDR3 DNA sequence: TGCAGCGTTGATGGCTCCGCCGTGGGTGAGCAGTACTTC. This chain links TRBV29-1 with TRBJ2-7; D gene unclear. The CDR3 is 13 amino acids. In germline, CDR1 is SQVTM, CDR2 ANQGSEA. V was pared by 3 bases and J by 7 bases, with 16 bases between.

This clonotype was seen ten or more times. The rearrangement joins TRBV2 to TRBJ2-1, with 11 nucleotides matching TRBD2. The CDR3 contains 13 residues. After removal of 8 bases from V and 6 bases from J, the junction contained 3 bases not matched to a gene. Germline-derived CDR1 and CDR2 are SNHLY and FYNNEI. In DNA, the CDR3 is TGTGCCAGCCGACTAGCGGGATCCAATGAGCAGTTCTTC. Its translation: CASRLAGSNEQFF.

For this clonotype: Possible read error: a much larger clone is one base away. V and J are TRBV18 and TRBJ1-1; TRBD1 agrees at 8 bases. In germline, CDR1 is KGHSH, CDR2 LQKENI. Trimming took 8 bases from V and 3 from J; bases not matched to a gene: 8. The CDR3 has 14 amino acids. The CDR3 region is CASARTGCYTEAFF. The CDR3 nucleotides read TGTGCCAGCGCCAGGACAGGGTGCTACACTGAAGCTTTCTTT.

In this sample, this clonotype turned up a few times. The V gene is TRBV6-1, the J gene TRBJ1-5, with 8 bases matching TRBD1. The V gene's germline CDR1 is MNHNS and CDR2 SASEGT. V dropped 6 bases and J dropped 10; count of bases not matched to a gene: 8. The CDR3 has 13 amino acids. The CDR3 bases are TGTGCCAGCAGGGCCGACAGGGGTCAACCCCAGCATTTT. It specifies CASRADRGQPQHF.

This clonotype was recorded many times. V is TRBV2 and J is TRBJ1-2; D may be TRBD1 (5 bases). Germline CDR1 is SNHLY and CDR2 is FYNNEI. The ends were cut back, 1 base at V and 7 bases at J, with 16 bases in the middle. There are 15 residues in the CDR3. The DNA for the CDR3 is TGTGCCAGCAGTGAAGTTGGCTTGGGGGAGTTTGGCTACACCTTC. Amino acids: CASSEVGLGEFGYTF. Supplemented by reference TRBV2 and TRBJ1-2, the full variable domain reads EPEVTQTPSHQVTQMGQEVILRCVPISNHLYFYWYRQILGQKVEFLVSFYNNEISEKSEIFDDQFSVERPDGSNFTLKIRSTKLEDSAMYFCASSEVGLGEFGYTFGSGTRLTVV.

This clonotype was seen repeatedly, ten times or more. The chain carries TRBV7-9 and TRBJ2-5, with unresolved D. V shed 4 bases and J shed 1 base, with 19 bases lying between them. This CDR3 spans 17 amino acids. The germline V gene encodes CDR1 SEHNR and CDR2 FQNEAQ (reference sequence). CDR3 sequence reads: CASSSPEEWGTQETQYF. DNA for the CDR3: TGTGCCAGCAGCTCCCCCGAGGAGTGGGGAACCCAAGAGACCCAGTACTTC.

This clonotype was counted at least ten times. V gene TRBV28 combines with J gene TRBJ2-7, with D perhaps being TRBD1 or TRBD2 (5 bases each). Trimming shortened V by 5 bases and J by 3 bases, and 14 bases separated the two germline ends. This CDR3 has 14 amino acids. Germline loops: CDR1 MDHEN, CDR2 SYDVKM. The CDR3 nucleotides are TGTGCCAGCAGTCGGGACCAGTCGAACTACGAGCAGTACTTC. The encoded protein is CASSRDQSNYEQYF.

This clonotype was counted ten times or more. This chain links TRBV27 with TRBJ2-1; D perhaps matches TRBD2 (6 bases). The ends were cut back, 3 bases at V and 0 bases at J, with 12 bases in the middle. The V gene's germline CDR1 is MNHEY and CDR2 SMNVEV (reference sequence). The CDR3 is made up of 16 amino acids. CDR3 sequence: CASSLGDFFSYNEQFF. As DNA, the CDR3 is TGTGCCAGCAGTTTGGGGGACTTCTTCTCCTACAATGAGCAGTTCTTC.

V gene TRBV10-2 combines with J gene TRBJ2-1; 16 positions agree with TRBD2. Germline assignment: CDR1 WSHSY and CDR2 SAAADI. The CDR3 length is 22 residues. V lost 3 bases to trimming and J lost 10 bases; unmatched junction nucleotides: 24. CDR3 region: CASSEMRMQGTSGRGLGEEQFF. The CDR3 region has the DNA TGCGCCAGCAGTGAAATGAGGATGCAGGGGACTAGCGGGAGGGGCCTAGGGGAAGAGCAGTTCTTC.

V gene TRBV9 combines with J gene TRBJ1-2; D unresolved. V lost 2 bases to trimming and J lost 2 bases, with 13 bases between them. Germline-derived CDR1 and CDR2 are SGDLS and YYNGEE. The CDR3 totals 15 residues. The DNA for the CDR3 is TGTGCCAGCAGCGTTACGGCAGGACTCAACTATGGCTACACCTTC. This encodes CASSVTAGLNYGYTF.

This clonotype has ten or more counts. The chain recombines TRBV5-6 with TRBJ2-3; D gene ambiguous. The CDR3 loop spans 15 amino acids. With 0 bases removed from V and 0 bases from J, the gap between germline ends came to 8 bases. Germline lookup yields CDR1 SGHDT and CDR2 YYEEEE. The CDR3 protein is CASSLASVSTDTQYF. The CDR3 DNA reads TGTGCCAGCAGCTTGGCCTCGGTCAGCACAGATACGCAGTATTTT.

The genes are TRBV29-1 and TRBJ2-1; TRBD2 matches at 9 bases. With V trimmed by 6 bases and J by 4 bases, 13 bases remained unmatched. Germline-derived CDR1 and CDR2 are SQVTM and ANQGSEA. CDR3 length equals 16 residues. The CDR3 region is CSVAGTSRESYNEQFF. CDR3 bases: TGCAGCGTAGCCGGGACTAGCAGGGAGTCTTACAATGAGCAGTTCTTC.

This clonotype was counted ten times or more. This rearrangement joins TRBV28 to TRBJ1-6; 9 nucleotides line up with TRBD1. Germline CDR1 and CDR2: MDHEN and SYDVKM. The CDR3 is 14 residues long. The J segment lost 12 bases and the V segment lost 5 bases, leaving 8 bases of the junction unmatched. This chain's CDR3 is CASSGHTGGVPLHF. In DNA form, the CDR3 reads TGTGCCAGCAGTGGTCATACAGGGGGCGTACCCCTCCACTTT.

This sequence joins TRBV6-1 and TRBJ2-7, with D perhaps assigned TRBD1 or TRBD2 (5 bases each). Per the germline V gene, CDR1 is MNHNS and CDR2 is SASEGT. This CDR3 contains 13 residues. The V end lost 6 bases, the J end lost 6 bases, and 15 bases lay between the germline ends. The chain's CDR3 is CASSRLGEGEQYF. Here the CDR3 DNA reads TGTGCCAGCAGCAGATTGGGGGAAGGCGAGCAGTACTTC.

This clonotype came up many times. An end of the junction does not agree with germline; a read error may underlie this. V and J are TRBV7-9 and TRBJ2-7; D uncertain. The CDR3 sequence is 12 residues long. The V gene's germline CDR1 is SEHNR and CDR2 FQNEAQ (reference sequence). The CDR3 is CASTPLAYEQYF. The CDR3 bases are TGTGCCAGCACCCCCCTCGCCTACGAGCAATACTTC.

This clonotype was detected a few times. The junction differs from germline at one of its ends, possibly a read error. The chain has TRBV20-1 and TRBJ2-1; D possibly uses TRBD1 or TRBD2 (8 bases each). The CDR3 is 17 residues long. Germline CDR1 DFQATT, CDR2 SNEGSKA (reference sequence). The CDR3 nucleotides are TGCAGTGCTACCAGGACAGGGCTGGCGGGACTAGACAATGAGCAGCTCTTC. Its protein product is CSATRTGLAGLDNEQLF.

This clonotype came up many times. The V gene is TRBV2, the J gene TRBJ2-7; TRBD1 aligns across 10 bases. V was clipped by 4 bases and J by 3 bases; unmatched bases: 3. Germline V gene lookup returns CDR1 SNHLY and CDR2 FYNNEI. The CDR3 loop spans 14 amino acids. The CDR3 DNA follows: TGTGCCAGCAGTGGGACAGGGGGGGTCTACGAGCAGTACTTC. Protein product: CASSGTGGVYEQYF. The whole variable domain, filled in from reference TRBV2 and TRBJ2-7, reads EPEVTQTPSHQVTQMGQEVILRCVPISNHLYFYWYRQILGQKVEFLVSFYNNEISEKSEIFDDQFSVERPDGSNFTLKIRSTKLEDSAMYFCASSGTGGVYEQYFGPGTRLTVT.